The 27 T cell receptor beta chains listed next were all sequenced from one sample in a study of Ad26.COV2.S vaccination and SARS-CoV-2 variants. Clones were sequenced by immunoSEQ multiplex PCR, and TCRdb holds only the in-frame ones, with some missing. The repertoire holds hundreds of thousands of clones, with 75% to 90% as singletons. The treatment denotes: around 19 received Ad26.COV2.S at low or high dose, single or two shots; several received placebo; per-sample allocation not given. Repertoires come from day 63 after the first vaccine or placebo injection. The source was peripheral blood, collected in a trial of Ad26.COV2.S vaccine versus placebo. The receptors were sampled from a person between 18 and 59 years old who received the Ad26.COV2.S COVID-19 vaccine or a placebo.

The chain combines TRBV20-1 with TRBJ1-1; D unclear. The CDR3 contains 11 residues. V was clipped by 5 bases and J by 8 bases, with 12 bases between them. The germline gives CDR1 DFQATT, CDR2 SNEGSKA (reference sequence). Here the CDR3 reads CSASDGGEAFF. The CDR3 bases are TGCAGTGCTTCGGACGGAGGCGAAGCTTTCTTT.

This clone was observed a handful of times. The chain combines TRBV27 with TRBJ2-2; 14 nucleotides match TRBD2. The CDR3 sequence is 17 residues long. Trimming at V came to 7 bases and at J to 7 bases, leaving 11 bases not matched to a gene. The germline gives CDR1 MNHEY, CDR2 SMNVEV (reference sequence). CDR3 sequence: CASTLRGLAGAGGELFF. DNA of the CDR3: TGTGCCAGCACCTTAAGGGGACTAGCGGGAGCGGGCGGGGAGCTGTTTTTT.

The chain recombines TRBV29-1 with TRBJ2-1; the match to TRBD2 covers 7 bases. This CDR3 spans 13 amino acids. J was trimmed by 7 bases and V by 4 bases; bases with no gene match: 7. Germline-derived CDR1 and CDR2 are SQVTM and ANQGSEA. CDR3 loop: CSVGPAAGNEQFF. In DNA form, the CDR3 reads TGCAGCGTTGGCCCCGCAGCGGGAAATGAGCAGTTCTTC.

In this sample, this clone turned up a few times. The gene calls are TRBV9 and TRBJ2-5, with D hard to call. V lost 4 bases, J lost 2 bases, and 6 bases lay in between. The CDR3 has 12 amino acids. Germline CDR1 is SGDLS and CDR2 is YYNGEE. In nucleotides, the CDR3 is TGTGCCAGCAGCTCCGATCAAGAGACCCAGTACTTC. Protein: CASSSDQETQYF.

This clone appeared once. The V and J genes are TRBV2 and TRBJ2-3; D tentatively fits TRBD1 or TRBD2 (5 bases each). Germline V lookup: CDR1 SNHLY, CDR2 FYNNEI. V was clipped by 2 bases and J by 5 bases, with 14 bases between them. CDR3 length: 15 amino acids. CDR3 sequence (DNA): TGTGCCAGCAGTGAATCCCCGGGGCGAGTAGATACGCAGTATTTT. Translating gives CASSESPGRVDTQYF.

This chain uses TRBV7-2 with TRBJ2-1; 9 bases agree with TRBD2. V shed 0 bases and J 5 bases; nucleotides not matched to a gene: 5. There are 16 residues in the CDR3. CDR1 is SGHTA, CDR2 FQGNSA, per germline. The CDR3 is CASSLASGRRNNEQFF. The CDR3 nucleotides read TGTGCCAGCAGCTTAGCGAGCGGGAGGAGGAACAATGAGCAGTTCTTC.

The chain recombines TRBV29-1 with TRBJ2-6; D remains ambiguous. The CDR3 consists of 12 residues. V lost 5 bases and J lost 3, with 5 bases in between. The germline V gene encodes CDR1 SQVTM and CDR2 ANQGSEA. CDR3 loop: CSVWDGANVLTF. In DNA form, the CDR3 reads TGCAGCGTTTGGGATGGGGCCAACGTCCTGACTTTC.

The chain joins TRBV19 to TRBJ2-7; D is perhaps TRBD1 (6 bases). CDR1 and CDR2 (germline): LNHDA, SQIVND (reference sequence). The CDR3 is 11 residues long. V was pared by 3 bases and J by 7 bases, with 7 bases between. CDR3 loop: CASSIQGEQYF. In DNA form, the CDR3 reads TGTGCCAGTAGTATTCAGGGGGAGCAGTACTTC.

This chain uses TRBV21-1 with TRBJ2-5. TRBV21-1 corresponds to a pseudogene. The CDR3 runs 15 residues. CDR3 nucleotides: TGTGCCAGCACGAAGAAGGAACATACCCAAGAGACCCAGTACTTC. This encodes CASTKKEHTQETQYF.

The chain carries TRBV7-2 and TRBJ2-1, with 12 bases lining up with TRBD2. This CDR3 comprises 16 residues. The germline V gene has CDR1 SGHTA and CDR2 FQGNSA. Trimming cost V 2 bases and J 7 bases; bases outside gene matches: 6. The CDR3 sequence is CASSLTLAGGRNEQFF. The CDR3, as DNA: TGTGCCAGCAGCTTAACCCTAGCGGGGGGGCGAAATGAGCAGTTCTTC.

Concerning this clone itself: The same CDR3 arises from other DNA sequences in this sample as well. This rearrangement joins TRBV7-9 to TRBJ2-7; possible D gene TRBD1, 5 bases. Germline assignment: CDR1 SEHNR and CDR2 FQNEAQ (reference sequence). Trimming shortened V by 5 bases and J by 2 bases, and 13 bases separated the two germline ends. The CDR3 is 14 amino acids. CDR3 DNA sequence: TGTGCCAGCAGCCCCCGCGACAGTACCTACGAGCAGTACTTC. Translating it yields CASSPRDSTYEQYF.

The chain joins TRBV28 to TRBJ1-1; the match to TRBD1 covers 7 bases. CDR3 length equals 15 residues. J gave up 0 bases and V 6 bases, and 7 bases lay outside the gene matches. Germline V lookup: CDR1 MDHEN, CDR2 SYDVKM. The CDR3 bases are TGTGCCAGCAGGCGAGGGGACAGCATGAACACTGAAGCTTTCTTT. It specifies CASRRGDSMNTEAFF.

The chain carries TRBV7-2 and TRBJ2-1; 10 bases map to TRBD1. Per the germline V gene, CDR1 is SGHTA and CDR2 is FQGNSA. This CDR3 comprises 15 residues. After removal of 5 bases from V and 1 base from J, the junction contained 2 bases not matched to a gene. The CDR3 loop is CASSKDRGSYNEQFF. CDR3 nucleotide sequence: TGTGCCAGCAGCAAGGACAGGGGGTCCTACAATGAGCAGTTCTTC.

The CDR3 DNA sequence: TGTGCCAGCAGCTTAAACGACCGGAATTCACCCCTCCACTTT. Translated: CASSLNDRNSPLHF. The chain uses TRBV11-2 and TRBJ1-6; D is unclear. Trimming cost V 2 bases and J 7 bases, with 9 bases left between them. The CDR3 is made up of 14 amino acids. CDR1 and CDR2 from the germline V gene are SGHAT and FQNNGV.

The gene calls are TRBV28 and TRBJ1-5; D gene ambiguous. Trimming pared 2 bases from V and 3 bases from J, leaving 8 bases between. The length of the CDR3 is 14 residues. The V gene's germline CDR1 is MDHEN and CDR2 SYDVKM. Written as DNA, the CDR3 is TGTGCCAGCAGTTTAATAGTTTCCAATCAGCCCCAGCATTTT. This codes for CASSLIVSNQPQHF.

A single count supports this clone. The chain couples TRBV27 to TRBJ1-6, with TRBD1 as a possible D gene (5 bases). This CDR3 comprises 17 residues. The V gene lost 6 bases and the J gene lost 5 bases, with 20 bases spanning the gap. The germline gives CDR1 MNHEY, CDR2 SMNVEV (reference sequence). In DNA, the CDR3 is TGTGCCAGCAGACCCGACTTTGGACAACATCATAATTCACCCCTCCACTTT. Protein: CASRPDFGQHHNSPLHF.

J is TRBJ2-3 and V is TRBV3-1 (or the pseudogene TRBV3-2), with TRBD2 matching over 12 bases. Per the germline V gene, CDR1 is LGHDT and CDR2 is YNNKEL (reference sequence). The CDR3 runs 16 residues. J lost 1 base, V lost 5 bases, and 4 bases had no gene match. The CDR3 sequence is CASSSRLAGGTDTQYF. In nucleotides, the CDR3 is TGTGCCAGCAGCTCCCGACTAGCGGGAGGCACAGATACGCAGTATTTT.

Of note for this clone: Compared with germline, one end of the junction differs, possibly owing to a read error. The chain is built from TRBV6-2 or TRBV6-3 and TRBJ1-5; TRBD1 agrees at 7 bases. The CDR3 loop spans 11 amino acids. Germline V CDR1 and CDR2: MNHEY, SVGEGT. CDR3: CASSHDRVREF. The CDR3 coding sequence is TGTGCCAGCAGTCACGACAGGGTTCGGGAATTT.

The chain carries TRBV7-9 and TRBJ1-2, with 8 bases that match TRBD1. Germline CDR1 is SEHNR and CDR2 is FQNEAQ (reference sequence). The CDR3 has 13 residues. V shed 5 bases and J 7 bases; nucleotides not matched to a gene: 6. CDR3 region: CASSPTGVRGYTF. The CDR3 DNA follows: TGTGCCAGCAGCCCGACAGGGGTTCGTGGCTACACCTTC.

This clone has only one observation. This sequence joins TRBV20-1 and TRBJ2-3; 8 bases fit TRBD2. Unmatched junction bases numbered 8, after V lost 3 bases and J lost 0 bases. The germline CDR1 and CDR2 sequences are DFQATT and SNEGSKA (reference sequence). The CDR3 sequence is 16 residues long. This CDR3 reads CSASPQAGASTDTQYF. In nucleotides, the CDR3 is TGCAGTGCTAGTCCCCAAGCGGGGGCTAGCACAGATACGCAGTATTTT.

The rearrangement links TRBV7-2 to TRBJ2-5; unclear D gene. Looked up from germline, CDR1 is SGHTA and CDR2 is FQGNSA. CDR3 length: 13 amino acids. Trimming pared 1 base from V and 2 bases from J, leaving 5 bases between. The CDR3 DNA reads TGTGCCAGCAGCTTAGTGGGGCAAGAGACCCAGTACTTC. It specifies CASSLVGQETQYF.

V and J are TRBV19 and TRBJ2-7; unclear D gene. This CDR3 has 14 residues. The V end lost 2 bases, the J end lost 0 bases, and 8 bases lay between the germline ends. Germline V lookup: CDR1 LNHDA, CDR2 SQIVND (reference sequence). The CDR3 sequence: CASSIKISSYEQYF. For the CDR3, the DNA is TGTGCCAGTAGTATAAAGATTAGCTCCTACGAGCAGTACTTC. The variable domain in full, completed from reference TRBV19 and TRBJ2-7, reads DGGITQSPKYLFRKEGQNVTLSCEQNLNHDAMYWYRQDPGQGLRLIYYSQIVNDFQKGDIAEGYSVSREKKESFPLTVTSAQKNPTAFYLCASSIKISSYEQYFGPGTRLTVT.

This chain joins TRBV5-4 and TRBJ2-2; a weak D match, TRBD2 (6 bases). V dropped 4 bases and J dropped 1 base, with 14 bases sitting between them. This CDR3 is 16 amino acids long. The germline CDR1 and CDR2 sequences are SGHNT and YYREEE (reference sequence). As DNA, the CDR3 is TGTGCCAGCAGCCCAGAGGGCGGGAAGAACACCGGGGAGCTGTTTTTT. Translated: CASSPEGGKNTGELFF.

The genes are TRBV5-4 and TRBJ2-5; D remains unclear. The CDR3 is 12 residues long. The ends were cut back, 4 bases at V and 2 bases at J, with 6 bases in the middle. The V gene's germline CDR1 is SGHNT and CDR2 YYREEE (reference sequence). CDR3 sequence reads: CASSRIQETQYF. The DNA of the CDR3 is TGTGCCAGCAGCCGGATTCAAGAGACCCAGTACTTC.

CDR3: CASSQGTAYQETQYF. The CDR3 DNA sequence: TGCGCCAGCAGCCAGGGGACGGCGTACCAAGAGACCCAGTACTTC. The rearrangement joins TRBV4-3 to TRBJ2-5; D could derive from TRBD1 or TRBD2 (5 bases each). The germline CDR1 and CDR2 sequences are LGHNA and YSLEER. With 3 bases removed from V and 0 bases from J, the gap between germline ends came to 11 bases. There are 15 residues in the CDR3.

V usage is TRBV28 and J usage is TRBJ1-2; 7 nucleotides align to TRBD1. CDR3 length: 14 amino acids. The V gene end was trimmed by 3 bases and the J gene end by 2 bases; junction bases not matched to a gene: 3. Germline V gene lookup returns CDR1 MDHEN and CDR2 SYDVKM. The CDR3 sequence is CASSLGTVNYGYTF. The CDR3 bases are TGTGCCAGCAGTTTGGGGACAGTAAACTATGGCTACACCTTC.

The chain joins TRBV28 to TRBJ2-4; 9 bases are shared with TRBD2. V shed 2 bases, J shed 8 bases, and the junction held 7 bases outside the gene matches. CDR1 MDHEN and CDR2 SYDVKM come from the germline V gene. The CDR3 consists of 15 residues. The CDR3, as DNA: TGTGCCAGCAGTTTAATAGCGGGAGCGGGGGACATTCAGTACTTC. Translating gives CASSLIAGAGDIQYF.